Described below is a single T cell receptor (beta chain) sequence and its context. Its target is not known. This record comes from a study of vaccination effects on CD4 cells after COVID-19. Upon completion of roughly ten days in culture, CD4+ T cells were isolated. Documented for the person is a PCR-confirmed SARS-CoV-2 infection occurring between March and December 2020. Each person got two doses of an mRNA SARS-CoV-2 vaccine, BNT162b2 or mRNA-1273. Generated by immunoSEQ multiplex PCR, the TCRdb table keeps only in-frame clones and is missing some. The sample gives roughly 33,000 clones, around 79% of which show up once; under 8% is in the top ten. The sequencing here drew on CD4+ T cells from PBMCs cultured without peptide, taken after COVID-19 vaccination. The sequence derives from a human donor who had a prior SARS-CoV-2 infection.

This chain's CDR3 is CASSYSAGGVYGKLFF. The CDR3 region has the DNA TGTGCCAGCAGTTACTCGGCCGGCGGGGTTTATGGAAAACTGTTTTTT. This sequence joins TRBV6-5 and TRBJ1-4; no clear D gene. The CDR3 is made up of 16 amino acids. CDR1 and CDR2 (germline): MNHEY, SVGAGI. V was pared by 0 bases and J by 10 bases, with 18 bases between.